This T cell receptor (beta chain) was documented in a study of siplizumab effects on memory and regulatory T cells. Overall study results and limits: Some alloreactive sequences were traceable to unstimulated CD4+ memory cells, and siplizumab significantly reduced them.

Method: immunoSEQ multiplex PCR; TCRdb's copy keeps in-frame clones and lacks some. Of some 65,000 clones listed, over 75% are singletons. In the case of this clone: What it recognizes is unknown.

There are 13 residues in the CDR3. From germline, CDR1 is SNHLY and CDR2 FYNNEI. V lost 6 bases and J lost 6, with 13 bases in between. The specimen was Tregs sorted from blood. The chain combines TRBV2 with TRBJ2-3; no definite D call. The clonotype originates from a human donor in good health. The CDR3 nucleotides read TGTGCCAGCAGGCTTCTCGCCCCGGATACGCAGTATTTT. It specifies CASRLLAPDTQYF.